A selection of T cell receptor beta chains follows, all from one sample in a study of CD8+ T cells in alopecia areata. Libraries were prepared by immunoSEQ multiplex PCR; TCRdb keeps only in-frame clonotypes and omits some of them. Among 200,000 or so clones listed, approximately 53% were seen once. Sequenced: CD8+ T cells sorted from blood. The receptors stem from a human donor in good health. CDR3s leave out the opening cysteine and the closing phenylalanine or tryptophan. Fields, in order: J gene, V gene, D gene, CDR3 protein. The D gene is left open where the match is weak.

j_call: TRBJ1-5
v_call: TRBV30
d_call: TRBD1
cdr3_aa: AWSAGDRGNQPQH

j_call: TRBJ1-1
v_call: TRBV19
d_call: NA
cdr3_aa: ASSIGDKNTEAF

j_call: TRBJ2-6
v_call: TRBV14
d_call: NA
cdr3_aa: ASSQAAGANVLT

j_call: TRBJ1-1
v_call: TRBV30
d_call: NA
cdr3_aa: AWLLTGQNTEAF

j_call: TRBJ1-1
v_call: TRBV4-1
d_call: NA
cdr3_aa: ASSHRLGTEAF

j_call: TRBJ2-5
v_call: TRBV5-6
d_call: NA
cdr3_aa: ASSRAGQGRLETQY

j_call: TRBJ2-1
v_call: TRBV11-2
d_call: TRBD2
cdr3_aa: ASSLGTSGGTGYNEQF

j_call: TRBJ1-2
v_call: TRBV29-1
d_call: TRBD1
cdr3_aa: SARDSQGWNGYT

j_call: TRBJ1-6
v_call: TRBV25-1
d_call: NA
cdr3_aa: ASSGWGANSPLH

j_call: TRBJ1-6
v_call: TRBV13
d_call: NA
cdr3_aa: ASSTRQEPGNSPLH

j_call: TRBJ2-4
v_call: TRBV15
d_call: NA
cdr3_aa: ATSRGGGIQY

j_call: TRBJ2-1
v_call: TRBV7-9
d_call: NA
cdr3_aa: ASSSLIQGLEF

j_call: TRBJ2-1
v_call: TRBV5-1
d_call: TRBD1
cdr3_aa: ASSLTGGYNEQF

j_call: TRBJ2-3
v_call: TRBV11-2
d_call: NA
cdr3_aa: ASSLGFNTDTQY

j_call: TRBJ2-1
v_call: TRBV29-1
d_call: TRBD2
cdr3_aa: SVPSGVHNEQF

j_call: TRBJ1-1
v_call: TRBV29-1
d_call: TRBD1
cdr3_aa: SVETGREAEAF

j_call: TRBJ1-1
v_call: TRBV4-1
d_call: NA
cdr3_aa: ASSQDGVGNTEAF

j_call: TRBJ2-5
v_call: TRBV10-3
d_call: NA
cdr3_aa: AISEGGSGFQETQY

j_call: TRBJ2-3
v_call: TRBV5-1
d_call: NA
cdr3_aa: ASSFSSPDTQY

j_call: TRBJ1-6
v_call: TRBV27
d_call: NA
cdr3_aa: ASSSPSRSSYNSPLH

j_call: TRBJ2-1
v_call: TRBV15
d_call: NA
cdr3_aa: ATSDPGEQF

j_call: TRBJ2-7
v_call: TRBV5-1
d_call: NA
cdr3_aa: ASSPDRREQY

j_call: TRBJ2-2
v_call: TRBV19
d_call: NA
cdr3_aa: ATESPGELF

j_call: TRBJ1-2
v_call: TRBV7-9
d_call: NA
cdr3_aa: ASSLEQPANYGYT

j_call: TRBJ2-1
v_call: TRBV5-1
d_call: NA
cdr3_aa: ASSSDRYNEQF

j_call: TRBJ2-2
v_call: TRBV5-4
d_call: NA
cdr3_aa: ASSSTENTGELF

j_call: TRBJ2-7
v_call: TRBV11-2
d_call: NA
cdr3_aa: ASSPGPSYEQY

j_call: TRBJ1-2
v_call: TRBV29-1
d_call: NA
cdr3_aa: SVPALGGGNGYT

j_call: TRBJ2-7
v_call: TRBV4-1
d_call: NA
cdr3_aa: ASSQDVAGFYEQY

j_call: TRBJ1-5
v_call: TRBV9
d_call: NA
cdr3_aa: ASSGGGNQPQH

j_call: TRBJ1-2
v_call: TRBV18
d_call: TRBD1
cdr3_aa: ASSPNQGDDGYT

j_call: TRBJ1-2
v_call: TRBV7-2
d_call: NA
cdr3_aa: ASSLNSIYGYT

j_call: TRBJ1-1
v_call: TRBV7-3
d_call: NA
cdr3_aa: ASSPGLGMNTEAF

j_call: TRBJ1-2
v_call: TRBV27
d_call: TRBD1
cdr3_aa: ASSWTGGNYGYT

j_call: TRBJ1-2
v_call: TRBV6-5
d_call: NA
cdr3_aa: ASSYGGGGYT

j_call: TRBJ2-7
v_call: TRBV29-1
d_call: NA
cdr3_aa: SVVAGSTYEQY

j_call: TRBJ2-7
v_call: TRBV5-1
d_call: TRBD1
cdr3_aa: ASSYQGAGYEQY

j_call: TRBJ2-2
v_call: TRBV15
d_call: NA
cdr3_aa: ATSREGQGKNTGELF

j_call: TRBJ2-7
v_call: TRBV7-6
d_call: TRBD2
cdr3_aa: ASSLGEGSREQY

j_call: TRBJ2-7
v_call: TRBV27
d_call: NA
cdr3_aa: ASSPGQLAYEQY

j_call: TRBJ2-1
v_call: TRBV27
d_call: NA
cdr3_aa: ASSWGLENEQF

j_call: TRBJ2-3
v_call: TRBV4-2
d_call: TRBD2
cdr3_aa: ASSQDGTSQSTDTQY